This is a list of T cell receptor beta chains from one sample in a study of shared clonotypes between healthy human individuals. Sequencing was performed with immunoSEQ multiplex PCR; in TCRdb, only in-frame clones are kept and a portion is missing. This table holds under 2.5 million clones, 80% to 95% found once. Specimen: naive CD4+ T cells from PBMCs. Source of these receptors: a man aged 18 to 29 in good health. Some clones in this sample may be carry-over from other donors' samples. Each CDR3 is given with its conserved first and last residue. Each record gives: clone size, J gene, D gene, V gene, CDR3 DNA, CDR3 protein. The D gene is left open where the match is weak. A row's size may be missing; if present it is once, few, many or a size class.

clone_size: .
j_call: TRBJ2-6
d_call: .
v_call: TRBV28
cdr3_nt: TGTGCCAGCAGTTTCGCGGGCCGTGGGGCCAACGTCCTGACTTTC
cdr3_aa: CASSFAGRGANVLTF

clone_size: .
j_call: TRBJ2-3
d_call: .
v_call: TRBV29-1
cdr3_nt: TGCAGCGTTGCCGTGGGAAGGGGCACAGATACGCAGTATTTT
cdr3_aa: CSVAVGRGTDTQYF

clone_size: once
j_call: TRBJ2-1
d_call: .
v_call: TRBV6-6
cdr3_nt: TGTGCCAGCAGTCCAGGGGTCTCAGAGCAGTTCTTC
cdr3_aa: CASSPGVSEQFF

clone_size: .
j_call: TRBJ2-7
d_call: TRBD2
v_call: TRBV5-1
cdr3_nt: TGCGCCAGCAGCCCGCGGACTAGCGGGAGAGAGTCCTACGAGCAGTACTTC
cdr3_aa: CASSPRTSGRESYEQYF

clone_size: .
j_call: TRBJ2-3
d_call: .
v_call: TRBV5-6
cdr3_nt: TGTGCCAGCAGCTTGGACAAAAGCACAGATACGCAGTATTTT
cdr3_aa: CASSLDKSTDTQYF

clone_size: .
j_call: TRBJ2-1
d_call: TRBD2
v_call: TRBV28
cdr3_nt: TGTGCCAGCAGTTCCGAGCGGGAGAGGTCGCGCGAGCAGTTCTTC
cdr3_aa: CASSSERERSREQFF

clone_size: .
j_call: TRBJ2-7
d_call: .
v_call: TRBV14
cdr3_nt: TGTGCCAGCAGCCAAGATCGGCTTCCCTCCCGAGAGCAGTACTTC
cdr3_aa: CASSQDRLPSREQYF

clone_size: .
j_call: TRBJ2-2
d_call: .
v_call: TRBV28
cdr3_nt: TGTGCCAGCAGGCCCCCCATACAGGGTGGGAGCACCGGGGAGCTGTTTTTT
cdr3_aa: CASRPPIQGGSTGELFF

clone_size: .
j_call: TRBJ2-5
d_call: .
v_call: TRBV7-2
cdr3_nt: TGTGCCAGCAGCTTAGCGCTAGGGCCCGCAGAGACCCAGTACTTC
cdr3_aa: CASSLALGPAETQYF

clone_size: .
j_call: TRBJ2-7
d_call: TRBD2
v_call: TRBV7-9
cdr3_nt: TGTGCCAGCAGCTTAGCCCCGGGACTAGCGGGGGACTCCTACGAGCAGTACTTC
cdr3_aa: CASSLAPGLAGDSYEQYF

clone_size: .
j_call: TRBJ2-5
d_call: .
v_call: TRBV25-1
cdr3_nt: TGTGCCAGCAGTGCTCAAGAGACCCAGTACTTC
cdr3_aa: CASSAQETQYF

clone_size: .
j_call: TRBJ1-1
d_call: .
v_call: TRBV18
cdr3_nt: TGTGCCAGCTCTTTACATATCATGGACACTGAAGCTTTCTTT
cdr3_aa: CASSLHIMDTEAFF

clone_size: .
j_call: TRBJ2-7
d_call: .
v_call: TRBV18
cdr3_nt: TGTGCCAGCTCACCCAGGCAGGGGTCCTACGAGCAGTACTTC
cdr3_aa: CASSPRQGSYEQYF

clone_size: once
j_call: TRBJ2-3
d_call: TRBD1
v_call: TRBV5-4
cdr3_nt: TGTGCCAGCAGCTCCGCCGGAGGACAGGGGGTCACAGATACGCAGTATTTT
cdr3_aa: CASSSAGGQGVTDTQYF

clone_size: .
j_call: TRBJ1-1
d_call: .
v_call: TRBV30
cdr3_nt: TGTGCCTGGAGAGGCGGATTAATGAACACTGAAGCTTTCTTT
cdr3_aa: CAWRGGLMNTEAFF

clone_size: .
j_call: TRBJ2-3
d_call: TRBD2
v_call: TRBV7-2
cdr3_nt: TGTGCCAGCAGCCGTCAGCTAGCGGACTTAGATACGCAGTATTTT
cdr3_aa: CASSRQLADLDTQYF

clone_size: .
j_call: TRBJ2-5
d_call: .
v_call: TRBV5-1
cdr3_nt: TGCGCCAGCAGCTTGGTTGGGTCGGGAGAGACCCAGTACTTC
cdr3_aa: CASSLVGSGETQYF

clone_size: .
j_call: TRBJ2-7
d_call: TRBD1
v_call: TRBV9
cdr3_nt: TGTGCCAGCAGCGTAGGAATAGGGGGCAACTCCTACGAGCAGTACTTC
cdr3_aa: CASSVGIGGNSYEQYF

clone_size: few
j_call: TRBJ1-1
d_call: .
v_call: TRBV7-8
cdr3_nt: TGTGCCAGCAGCTTCCAGGGAGAGTTGAACACTGAAGCTTTCTTT
cdr3_aa: CASSFQGELNTEAFF

clone_size: .
j_call: TRBJ1-1
d_call: .
v_call: TRBV6-5
cdr3_nt: TGTGCCAGCAGTTATAGCAAGAACACTGAAGCTTTCTTT
cdr3_aa: CASSYSKNTEAFF

clone_size: few
j_call: TRBJ1-1
d_call: .
v_call: TRBV15
cdr3_nt: TGTGCCACCAGCAGAGATTCGGCCATTGAGAACACTGAAGCTTTCTTT
cdr3_aa: CATSRDSAIENTEAFF

clone_size: .
j_call: TRBJ2-1
d_call: .
v_call: TRBV5-4
cdr3_nt: TGTGCCAGCAGCCTCACGGCCCCAGACAATGAGCAGTTCTTC
cdr3_aa: CASSLTAPDNEQFF

clone_size: .
j_call: TRBJ2-7
d_call: .
v_call: TRBV9
cdr3_nt: TGTGCCAGCAGCGTAGACGTGGGAGCCTACGAGCAGTACTTC
cdr3_aa: CASSVDVGAYEQYF

clone_size: .
j_call: TRBJ2-5
d_call: TRBD1
v_call: TRBV4-1
cdr3_nt: TGCGCCAGCAGCCTGGGACAGCCGTCTTCGACCCAGTACTTC
cdr3_aa: CASSLGQPSSTQYF

clone_size: once
j_call: TRBJ2-6
d_call: .
v_call: TRBV30
cdr3_nt: TGTGCCCGGGGGTCCCCCTCTGGGGCCAACGTCCTGACTTTC
cdr3_aa: CARGSPSGANVLTF

clone_size: once
j_call: TRBJ2-3
d_call: TRBD2
v_call: TRBV7-8
cdr3_nt: TGTGCCAGCAGCTCAAGGACTAGCGGGAGAGGAGGGGGGGCAGATACGCAGTATTTT
cdr3_aa: CASSSRTSGRGGGADTQYF

clone_size: .
j_call: TRBJ1-5
d_call: TRBD1
v_call: TRBV28
cdr3_nt: TGTGCCACCCAAGAATACAGGGGATCGGCGAATCAGCCCCAGCATTTT
cdr3_aa: CATQEYRGSANQPQHF

clone_size: once
j_call: TRBJ2-5
d_call: .
v_call: TRBV28
cdr3_nt: TGTGCCAGCGGGACCTCGCTTAACCAAGAGACCCAGTACTTC
cdr3_aa: CASGTSLNQETQYF

clone_size: once
j_call: TRBJ2-3
d_call: .
v_call: TRBV4-1
cdr3_nt: TGCGCCAGCAGCCAAGATAGGGAGGATACGCAGTATTTT
cdr3_aa: CASSQDREDTQYF

clone_size: .
j_call: TRBJ2-3
d_call: .
v_call: TRBV19
cdr3_nt: TGTGCCAGTAGTATGGAAAATCTACGCACAGATACGCAGTATTTT
cdr3_aa: CASSMENLRTDTQYF

clone_size: once
j_call: TRBJ2-7
d_call: .
v_call: TRBV10-1
cdr3_nt: TGCGCCAGCAGTGGACCGCCGGCAGGACCCGGGGGTGGGCTCTCCTACGAGCAGTACTTC
cdr3_aa: CASSGPPAGPGGGLSYEQYF

clone_size: .
j_call: TRBJ2-1
d_call: .
v_call: TRBV7-6
cdr3_nt: TGTGCCAGCAGCTTAGCGGGAAGGACGGCCAATGAGCAGTTCTTC
cdr3_aa: CASSLAGRTANEQFF

clone_size: .
j_call: TRBJ2-2
d_call: .
v_call: TRBV7-3
cdr3_nt: TGTGCCAGCAGCCGCTTCGACACCGGGGAGCTGTTTTTT
cdr3_aa: CASSRFDTGELFF

clone_size: .
j_call: TRBJ2-3
d_call: .
v_call: TRBV2
cdr3_nt: TGTGCCAGCCGTAAACAGGGTAAAGGCACAGATACGCAGTATTTT
cdr3_aa: CASRKQGKGTDTQYF

clone_size: .
j_call: TRBJ2-7
d_call: .
v_call: TRBV14
cdr3_nt: TGTGCCAGCAGCACGGGGTCCATCGGCGGTAAGTACTTC
cdr3_aa: CASSTGSIGGKYF

clone_size: few
j_call: TRBJ2-1
d_call: TRBD2
v_call: TRBV28
cdr3_nt: TGTGCCAGCAGTAAGAGCGGGAGGGCCTACAATGAGCAGTTCTTC
cdr3_aa: CASSKSGRAYNEQFF

clone_size: .
j_call: TRBJ1-4
d_call: .
v_call: TRBV6-1
cdr3_nt: TGTGCCAGCAGTGAAATGGGGCGCCCGTATGAAAAACTGTTTTTT
cdr3_aa: CASSEMGRPYEKLFF

clone_size: .
j_call: TRBJ2-7
d_call: .
v_call: TRBV6-6
cdr3_nt: TGTGCCAGCAGTTACGGGAACGGAGCCTACGAGCAGTACTTC
cdr3_aa: CASSYGNGAYEQYF

clone_size: few
j_call: TRBJ1-3
d_call: .
v_call: TRBV2
cdr3_nt: TGTGCCAGCTACCAGAGCCGTGGAAACACCATATATTTT
cdr3_aa: CASYQSRGNTIYF

clone_size: .
j_call: TRBJ2-5
d_call: TRBD2
v_call: TRBV29-1
cdr3_nt: TGCAGCGTTGAAGATAGGCGGGGGGGAGAGACCCAGTACTTC
cdr3_aa: CSVEDRRGGETQYF

clone_size: .
j_call: TRBJ1-1
d_call: .
v_call: TRBV14
cdr3_nt: TGTGCCAGCAGCCGTATACCAGAGGCTGAAGCTTTCTTT
cdr3_aa: CASSRIPEAEAFF

clone_size: .
j_call: TRBJ1-1
d_call: TRBD1
v_call: TRBV9
cdr3_nt: TGTGCCAGCAGCGGACAGGGGGCAGGTGAAGCTTTCTTT
cdr3_aa: CASSGQGAGEAFF

clone_size: .
j_call: TRBJ1-3
d_call: .
v_call: TRBV5-6
cdr3_nt: TGTGCCAGCAGCCGGATACCGGGATCAGGGAACACCATATATTTT
cdr3_aa: CASSRIPGSGNTIYF

clone_size: .
j_call: TRBJ1-2
d_call: .
v_call: TRBV19
cdr3_nt: TGTGCCAGTACCCCATACAGGGGCTACACCTTC
cdr3_aa: CASTPYRGYTF

clone_size: .
j_call: TRBJ2-3
d_call: TRBD1
v_call: TRBV7-2
cdr3_nt: TGTGCCAGCAGCCCCGGACAGGCGGCAGATACGCAGTATTTT
cdr3_aa: CASSPGQAADTQYF

clone_size: .
j_call: TRBJ1-2
d_call: .
v_call: TRBV28
cdr3_nt: TGTGCCAGCAGTTTCCGGCAATATGGCTACACCTTC
cdr3_aa: CASSFRQYGYTF

clone_size: .
j_call: TRBJ2-3
d_call: .
v_call: TRBV2
cdr3_nt: TGTGCCAGCAGTGATCTGACTACCTTCGGTACGCAGTATTTT
cdr3_aa: CASSDLTTFGTQYF

clone_size: .
j_call: TRBJ2-3
d_call: TRBD2
v_call: TRBV7-9
cdr3_nt: TGTGCCAGCAGCTTAGGGCTAGCGGCAACAGATACGCAGTATTTT
cdr3_aa: CASSLGLAATDTQYF

clone_size: .
j_call: TRBJ1-2
d_call: .
v_call: TRBV30
cdr3_nt: TGTGCCTGGAGTGCGGGAACTAACTATGGCTACACCTTC
cdr3_aa: CAWSAGTNYGYTF

clone_size: .
j_call: TRBJ1-4
d_call: .
v_call: TRBV19
cdr3_nt: TGTGCCAGTAGACGAGGGGCCTGGAACCAGGCCCGTAATGAAAAACTGTTTTTT
cdr3_aa: CASRRGAWNQARNEKLFF

clone_size: .
j_call: TRBJ1-1
d_call: TRBD1
v_call: TRBV6-6
cdr3_nt: TGTGCCACGTACGGACAGGGGATGAACACTGAAGCTTTCTTT
cdr3_aa: CATYGQGMNTEAFF

clone_size: .
j_call: TRBJ2-1
d_call: TRBD1
v_call: TRBV28
cdr3_nt: TGTGCCAGCAGTGTAGGGGGCGTGAGGGTCAATGAGCAGTTCTTC
cdr3_aa: CASSVGGVRVNEQFF